The clone carrying this T cell receptor (beta chain) was found a few times. Its target is not known. The data were taken from a study of T-cell memory formation after mild COVID-19. Study-wide results and limits: Pre-infection memory contained some responding clones, which suggested that cross-reactive memory had joined. Clones shrinking between day 15 and 85 showed a balanced CD4/CD8 split, and those that grew later tilted toward CD4+. CD4+ contracting clones lay mainly in CM and EM, CD8+ ones in EMRA.

CDR1 SEHNR and CDR2 FQNEAQ come from the germline V gene (reference sequence). V lost 2 bases to trimming and J lost 3 bases, with 6 bases between them. This CDR3 comprises 13 residues. MiXCR, applied by TCRdb to the 5' RACE reads, yields one record per CDR3 protein. The data contain some 120,000 distinct CDR3 sequences, 17% of them seen just once; the ten biggest clones take up 5% to 5.5%. The chain links TRBV7-9 to TRBJ2-3; D unresolved. This sequence originates from a man between 18 and 29 years old who had mild COVID-19 (a few samples of this study predate the infection). Cell type and time point are not known. Sequencing input: PBMCs or a T cell subset sorted from them (not recorded which). The chain's CDR3 is CASSLLGTDTQYF. The CDR3, as DNA: TGTGCCAGCAGCTTACTGGGTACAGATACGCAGTATTTT.